A single sample is the source of the 26 T cell receptor beta chains below, sequenced in a study of beta chain features in type 1 diabetes. TCRB transcripts that were expressed got sequenced, as all of the isolated RNA had been reverse transcribed. TCRdb's table, derived via immunoSEQ multiplex PCR, lists solely in-frame clones and lacks some. The sample lists approximately 170,000 clones; less than 9.5% were seen once. The sequenced sample was central memory CD4+ T cells from blood. These receptors were taken from a young woman in good health.

J is TRBJ2-6 and V is TRBV30; weak D call: TRBD1 (5 bases). The CDR3 loop spans 15 amino acids. Trimming cost V 0 bases and J 0 bases, with 6 bases left between them. The germline V gene has CDR1 GTSNPN and CDR2 SVGIG (reference sequence). For the CDR3, the DNA is TGTGCCTGGAGTGTAGGGGCCTCTGGGGCCAACGTCCTGACTTTC. Residues: CAWSVGASGANVLTF.

The table lists this clone with a few counts. This rearrangement joins TRBV4-2 to TRBJ2-3, with 14 bases aligning to TRBD2. Germline assignment: CDR1 LGHNA and CDR2 YNFKEQ. CDR3 length: 20 residues. V lost 0 bases and J lost 5; bases outside the gene matches: 13. The CDR3 DNA follows: TGTGCCAGCAGCCAAGATAGGGTTTCGGGACTAGCGGGAGCTAGAGATACGCAGTATTTT. It is translated as CASSQDRVSGLAGARDTQYF.

This clone was recorded a few times. The V and J genes are TRBV7-8 and TRBJ2-3; 9 positions agree with TRBD2. The V and J ends lost 5 bases and 0 bases, in that order; junction bases with no gene match: 6. The germline V gene encodes CDR1 SGHVS and CDR2 FQNEAQ. The CDR3 length is 16 residues. This CDR3 is CASSPQTSGSTDTQYF. The CDR3, as DNA: TGTGCCAGCAGCCCCCAGACTAGCGGAAGCACAGATACGCAGTATTTT.

The chain recombines TRBV6-6 with TRBJ1-1, with D possibly TRBD1 on 5 matching bases. Looked up from germline, CDR1 is MNHNY and CDR2 is SVGAGI (reference sequence). CDR3 length equals 13 residues. V lost 4 bases to trimming and J lost 1 base, with 7 bases between them. This CDR3 reads CASSWGQNTEAFF. The DNA of the CDR3 is TGTGCCAGCAGTTGGGGCCAGAACACTGAAGCTTTCTTT.

The chain uses TRBV7-2 and TRBJ1-5, with a possible D match to TRBD1 (5 bases). Trimming removed 2 bases from V and 3 bases from J, with 14 bases in between. CDR1 is SGHTA, CDR2 FQGNSA, per germline. CDR3 length: 16 amino acids. The chain's CDR3 is CASSLYSGQTNQPQHF. The CDR3 DNA reads TGTGCCAGCAGCTTATACTCAGGGCAAACCAATCAGCCCCAGCATTTT.

This rearrangement joins TRBV27 to TRBJ2-1; TRBD1 might be the D (5 bases). The CDR3 is made up of 15 amino acids. Germline CDR1 is MNHEY and CDR2 is SMNVEV (reference sequence). The V and J ends lost 1 base and 8 bases respectively, with 15 bases between them. Here the CDR3 DNA reads TGTGCCAGCAGTTTATTCGCGGCCACAGGCGATGAGCAGTTCTTC. This sequence encodes CASSLFAATGDEQFF.

This chain joins TRBV6-1 and TRBJ2-1, with 7 bases aligning to TRBD2. Germline-derived CDR1 and CDR2 are MNHNS and SASEGT. The CDR3 spans 15 residues. Losses at the gene ends were 2 bases for V and 6 bases for J; bases not matched to a gene: 7. The CDR3 sequence: CASSEFGGSRNEQFF. Here the CDR3 DNA reads TGTGCCAGCAGTGAATTCGGCGGGAGCCGCAATGAGCAGTTCTTC.

A few counts support this clone. The chain recombines TRBV11-2 with TRBJ2-6; D is unclear. This CDR3 region has 14 residues. The germline CDR1 and CDR2 sequences are SGHAT and FQNNGV. The V end was cut by 3 bases, the J end by 0 bases, with 3 bases between. This CDR3 reads CASSLYSGANVLTF. The CDR3 nucleotides read TGTGCCAGCAGCTTGTACTCTGGGGCCAACGTCCTGACTTTC.

The gene calls are TRBV7-2 and TRBJ2-5; 8 nucleotides line up with TRBD1. The CDR3 runs 15 residues. V lost 0 bases to trimming and J lost 10 bases; unmatched junction nucleotides: 10. Germline V CDR1 and CDR2: SGHTA, FQGNSA. The CDR3 DNA sequence: TGTGCCAGCAGCTTAGCACAGGGGGGCCGGGTCGGCCAGTACTTC. This encodes CASSLAQGGRVGQYF.

The chain employs TRBV27 and TRBJ2-7, with D perhaps TRBD1 (5 bases). The CDR3 length is 16 residues. The V gene's germline CDR1 is MNHEY and CDR2 SMNVEV (reference sequence). The V and J ends lost 6 bases and 2 bases respectively, with 20 bases between them. The CDR3 sequence: CASRQIPADSTYEQYF. DNA for the CDR3: TGTGCCAGCAGACAAATTCCAGCCGACAGTACCTACGAGCAGTACTTC.

This clone has just a few counts. The V call is TRBV30, the J call TRBJ1-2, with D perhaps TRBD1 (5 bases). Trimming took off 8 bases at V and 7 bases at J, with 14 bases between the two ends. Germline CDR1 reads GTSNPN; CDR2 reads SVGIG (reference sequence). The CDR3 sequence is 11 residues long. The CDR3 DNA reads as TGTGCCGCCTCGTGGGGGGGTGGCTACACCTTC. Protein sequence: CAASWGGGYTF.

In this sample, this clone turned up a few times. The chain uses TRBV11-1 and TRBJ2-1; 8 bases are a match to TRBD2. The CDR3 loop spans 16 amino acids. Germline CDR1 and CDR2: SGHAT and FQDESV (reference sequence). Trimming took 1 base from V and 8 from J; bases not matched to a gene: 10. The CDR3 region has the DNA TGTGCCAGCAGCTTAGAAGTGGCGGGAGGACGGGATGAGCAGTTCTTC. It encodes CASSLEVAGGRDEQFF.

The chain recombines TRBV21-1 with TRBJ1-5. TRBV21-1 corresponds to a pseudogene. This CDR3 is 21 amino acids long. CDR3 DNA sequence: TGTGCCAGCAGCAACTATGAGGGACTCAATAAGGGCCCCAATAGCAATCAGCCCCAGCATTTT. Translated: CASSNYEGLNKGPNSNQPQHF.

The genes are TRBV18 and TRBJ2-1; D is possibly TRBD1 (6 bases). The germline V and J ends were trimmed by 5 bases and 5 bases, with 13 bases remaining between them. Germline V gives CDR1 KGHSH, CDR2 LQKENI. This CDR3 has 14 residues. The CDR3 DNA reads TGTGCCAGCTCAGGGGGCGGACACCACAATGAGCAGTTCTTC. Translating it yields CASSGGGHHNEQFF.

This clone came up a few times. The gene calls are TRBV6-1 and TRBJ2-5; TRBD1 matches 8 bases. The germline gives CDR1 MNHNS, CDR2 SASEGT. V dropped 0 bases and J dropped 4; count of bases not matched to a gene: 7. The CDR3 covers 16 residues. Here the CDR3 reads CASSEAVTGVRETQYF. Here the CDR3 DNA reads TGTGCCAGCAGTGAAGCCGTGACAGGGGTGAGAGAGACCCAGTACTTC.

In this sample, this clone turned up a few times. The chain combines TRBV4-3 with TRBJ1-4, with 10 bases identical to TRBD1. CDR1 is LGHNA, CDR2 YSLEER, per germline. Trimming removed 4 bases from V and 8 bases from J; junction bases left unmatched: 13. This CDR3 spans 17 amino acids. The CDR3 is CASSRYPTGGSGEKLFF. CDR3 in DNA: TGCGCCAGCAGCCGCTATCCGACAGGGGGCAGTGGGGAAAAACTGTTTTTT.

The chain has TRBV6-5 and TRBJ1-2; possibly TRBD1 for D (6 bases). CDR1 is MNHEY, CDR2 SVGAGI, per germline. The CDR3 is 16 amino acids. Trimming pared 2 bases from V and 4 bases from J, leaving 17 bases between. This CDR3 is CASSYGQPGGGYGYTF. CDR3 sequence (DNA): TGTGCCAGCAGTTACGGACAGCCCGGCGGGGGCTATGGCTACACCTTC.

This clone turned up a few times. The genes are TRBV18 and TRBJ1-1; no definite D call. The CDR3 has 15 amino acids. Germline lookup yields CDR1 KGHSH and CDR2 LQKENI. The V end was cut by 2 bases, the J end by 5 bases, with 15 bases between. This CDR3 reads CASSPSSGSLTEAFF. The CDR3 region has the DNA TGTGCCAGCTCACCAAGTTCAGGCTCCCTGACTGAAGCTTTCTTT. The entire variable domain, with the rest obtained from reference TRBV18 and TRBJ1-1, is as follows: NAGVMQNPRHLVRRRGQEARLRCSPMKGHSHVYWYRQLPEEGLKFMVYLQKENIIDESGMPKERFSAEFPKEGPSILRIQQVVRGDSAAYFCASSPSSGSLTEAFFGQGTRLTVV.

This clone was counted only a few times. Other DNA sequences from this sample encode an identical CDR3 as well. The CDR3 DNA follows: TGCAGCGTTGGGGTGGGGGGTTGGGATCAGCCCCAGCATTTT. This encodes CSVGVGGWDQPQHF. This chain links TRBV29-1 with TRBJ1-5; TRBD1 might be the D (5 bases). Germline loops: CDR1 SQVTM, CDR2 ANQGSEA. The CDR3 runs to 14 residues. V shed 4 bases and J shed 5 bases, with 15 bases lying between them.

The chain carries TRBV7-3 and TRBJ2-5; 7 bases agree with TRBD2. The V gene end was trimmed by 2 bases and the J gene end by 5 bases; junction bases not matched to a gene: 8. Per the germline V gene, CDR1 is SGHTA and CDR2 is FQGTGA. There are 15 residues in the CDR3. CDR3 sequence: CASSLGLPGGETQYF. The CDR3 DNA sequence: TGTGCCAGCAGCTTAGGCCTGCCCGGGGGGGAGACCCAGTACTTC.

CDR3 coding DNA: TGTGCCAGTACGACCCCAGGGGGCAAGCGGTATGGCTACACCTTC. It yields the protein CASTTPGGKRYGYTF. This rearrangement joins TRBV19 to TRBJ1-2; 8 nucleotides line up with TRBD1. Germline CDR1 reads LNHDA; CDR2 reads SQIVND (reference sequence). J gave up 5 bases and V 7 bases, and 12 bases lay outside the gene matches. This CDR3 has 15 residues.

The chain combines TRBV7-9 with TRBJ2-3, with 14 nucleotides matching TRBD2. The V and J ends lost 5 bases and 1 base, in that order; junction bases with no gene match: 8. Germline V lookup: CDR1 SEHNR, CDR2 FQNEAQ (reference sequence). The CDR3 length is 18 residues. The CDR3 protein is CASSRGLAGGLGTDTQYF. The CDR3, as DNA: TGTGCCAGCAGCCGTGGACTAGCGGGGGGCCTAGGCACAGATACGCAGTATTTT. The full variable domain, completed using reference TRBV7-9 and TRBJ2-3, is DTGVSQNPRHKITKRGQNVTFRCDPISEHNRLYWYRQTLGQGPEFLTYFQNEAQLEKSRLLSDRFSAERPKGSFSTLEIQRTEQGDSAMYLCASSRGLAGGLGTDTQYFGPGTRLTVL.

This clone was picked up a small number of times. This chain connects TRBV9 to TRBJ2-5, with a possible D match to TRBD1 (5 bases). The germline V and J ends were trimmed by 7 bases and 5 bases, with 18 bases remaining between them. Germline V gives CDR1 SGDLS, CDR2 YYNGEE. The CDR3 is made up of 14 amino acids. CDR3 sequence: CASGALGAEETQYF. The CDR3, as DNA: TGTGCCAGCGGCGCTTTAGGGGCCGAGGAGACCCAGTACTTC.

V usage is TRBV30 and J usage is TRBJ2-1; D is ambiguous. Between the trimmed V and J ends, which lost 4 bases and 4 bases, there was a span of 5 bases. CDR3 length: 11 amino acids. Germline CDR1 is GTSNPN and CDR2 is SVGIG (reference sequence). Here the CDR3 DNA reads TGTGCCTGGACGGTGTACAATGAGCAGTTCTTC. Protein product: CAWTVYNEQFF.

The rearrangement uses TRBV7-2 and TRBJ2-3, with 7 bases lining up with TRBD2. Trimming removed 5 bases from V and 5 bases from J; junction bases left unmatched: 13. From germline, CDR1 is SGHTA and CDR2 FQGNSA. There are 16 residues in the CDR3. The CDR3 is CASSPTGGGGIDTQYF. The CDR3 DNA reads as TGTGCCAGCAGCCCAACGGGTGGCGGGGGAATAGATACGCAGTATTTT. The variable domain in full, completed from reference TRBV7-2 and TRBJ2-3, reads GAGVSQSPSNKVTEKGKDVELRCDPISGHTALYWYRQSLGQGLEFLIYFQGNSAPDKSGLPSDRFSAERTGGSVSTLTIQRTQQEDSAVYLCASSPTGGGGIDTQYFGPGTRLTVL.

This clone turned up a few times. This rearrangement joins TRBV5-1 to TRBJ1-1; 8 bases align to TRBD1. With 4 bases clipped from V and 0 bases from J, the junction kept 8 bases outside the gene matches. The CDR3 extends over 16 amino acids. Germline lookup yields CDR1 SGHRS and CDR2 YFSETQ. CDR3 region: CASSSKTGGMNTEAFF. The DNA of the CDR3 is TGCGCCAGCAGCAGTAAAACAGGGGGGATGAACACTGAAGCTTTCTTT.